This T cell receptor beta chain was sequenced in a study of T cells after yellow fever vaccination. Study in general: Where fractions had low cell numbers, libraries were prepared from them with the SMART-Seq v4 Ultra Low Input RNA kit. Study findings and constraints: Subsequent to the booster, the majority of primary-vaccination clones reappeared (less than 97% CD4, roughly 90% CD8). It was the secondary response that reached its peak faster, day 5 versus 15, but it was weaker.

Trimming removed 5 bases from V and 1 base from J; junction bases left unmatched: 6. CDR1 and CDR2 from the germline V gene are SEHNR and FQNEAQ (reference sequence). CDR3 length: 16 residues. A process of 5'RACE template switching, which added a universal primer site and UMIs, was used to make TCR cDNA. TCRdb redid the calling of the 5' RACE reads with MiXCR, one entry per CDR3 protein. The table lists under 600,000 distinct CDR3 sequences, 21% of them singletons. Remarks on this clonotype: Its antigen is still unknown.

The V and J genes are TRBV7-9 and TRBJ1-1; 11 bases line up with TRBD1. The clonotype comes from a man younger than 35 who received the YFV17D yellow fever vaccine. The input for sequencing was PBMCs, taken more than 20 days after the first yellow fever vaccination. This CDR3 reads CASSPRGQGANTEAFF. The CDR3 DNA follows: TGTGCCAGCAGCCCGAGAGGACAGGGGGCGAACACTGAAGCTTTCTTT. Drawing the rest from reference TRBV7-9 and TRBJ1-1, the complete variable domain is DTGVSQNPRHKITKRGQNVTFRCDPISEHNRLYWYRQTLGQGPEFLTYFQNEAQLEKSRLLSDRFSAERPKGSFSTLEIQRTEQGDSAMYLCASSPRGQGANTEAFFGQGTRLTVV.